These 32 T cell receptor beta chains were sequenced from one sample in a study of CD8+ T cells in alopecia areata. Following RNA extraction, reverse transcription yielded cDNA that acted as the sequencing template. Here immunoSEQ multiplex PCR was the method, and the copy in TCRdb shows in-frame clones only, minus some. The top ten clones hold approximately 19% of a sample with 150,000 to 190,000 clones, less than 65% of them seen once. The sample was CD8+ T cells sorted from blood, taken at week 0. All receptors derive from a human donor with alopecia areata.

Regarding this clone: The sample carries other DNA sequences with the same CDR3. The chain is built from TRBV29-1 and TRBJ1-2; D is unclear. V lost 1 base and J 4 bases, leaving 1 base between the germline ends. CDR1 SQVTM and CDR2 ANQGSEA come from the germline V gene. The CDR3 has 10 residues. The CDR3 here is CSVEAYGYTF. CDR3 coding DNA: TGCAGCGTTGAAGCCTATGGCTACACCTTC.

V usage is TRBV28 and J usage is TRBJ2-3; TRBD2 agrees at 9 bases. The CDR3 consists of 19 residues. The V gene end was trimmed by 1 base and the J gene end by 4 bases; junction bases not matched to a gene: 15. Germline assignment: CDR1 MDHEN and CDR2 SYDVKM. The CDR3 here is CASSLLGAGGALVSDTQYF. DNA of the CDR3: TGTGCCAGCAGTTTATTAGGAGCGGGGGGAGCCCTCGTTTCAGATACGCAGTATTTT. The full variable domain, in which reference TRBV28 and TRBJ2-3 provide the parts outside the CDR3, is DVKVTQSSRYLVKRTGEKVFLECVQDMDHENMFWYRQDPGLGLRLIYFSYDVKMKEKGDIPEGYSVSREKKERFSLILESASTNQTSMYLCASSLLGAGGALVSDTQYFGPGTRLTVL.

V and J are TRBV20-1 and TRBJ1-2; D not resolved. This CDR3 has 9 residues. Germline CDR1 DFQATT, CDR2 SNEGSKA (reference sequence). Between the trimmed V and J ends, which lost 3 bases and 7 bases, there was a span of 3 bases. CDR3 coding DNA: TGCAGTGCTAGTCTTGGCTACACCTTC. Translated, it gives CSASLGYTF.

This clone was counted between two and nine times. The CDR3 protein is CASSMWGLGTEAFF. CDR3 nucleotide sequence: TGTGCCAGTAGTATGTGGGGTTTGGGCACTGAAGCTTTCTTT. The V gene is TRBV19, the J gene TRBJ1-1, with D uncertain. CDR3 size: 14 residues. Germline loops: CDR1 LNHDA, CDR2 SQIVND (reference sequence). V was shortened by 3 bases and J by 4 bases, with 12 bases between the two germline ends.

The rearrangement links TRBV7-6 to TRBJ2-3; 10 bases are shared with TRBD1. Germline CDR1 is SGHVS and CDR2 is FNYEAQ. The CDR3 is 15 residues long. V was pared by 6 bases and J by 6 bases, with 9 bases of the junction left unmatched. For the CDR3, the DNA is TGTGCCAGCAGGTCCGGGACAGGGGTTATTGATACGCAGTATTTT. It yields the protein CASRSGTGVIDTQYF.

The chain employs TRBV5-1 and TRBJ2-2; D call uncertain. The CDR3 length is 14 residues. From germline, CDR1 is SGHRS and CDR2 YFSETQ. Trimming took off 1 base at V and 2 bases at J, with 6 bases between the two ends. In DNA, the CDR3 is TGCGCCAGCAGCTTGACCCCAAACACCGGGGAGCTGTTTTTT. It yields the protein CASSLTPNTGELFF. Looking up the rest from reference TRBV5-1 and TRBJ2-2 gives the full variable domain: KAGVTQTPRYLIKTRGQQVTLSCSPISGHRSVSWYQQTPGQGLQFLFEYFSETQRNKGNFPGRFSGRQFSNSRSEMNVSTLELGDSALYLCASSLTPNTGELFFGEGSRLTVL.

The chain carries TRBV9 and TRBJ1-1; D ambiguous. There are 16 residues in the CDR3. Germline CDR1 is SGDLS and CDR2 is YYNGEE. With 3 bases removed from V and 1 base from J, the gap between germline ends came to 16 bases. The CDR3 protein is CASSAGLENTNTEAFF. In nucleotides, the CDR3 is TGTGCCAGCAGCGCCGGGCTGGAAAACACGAACACTGAAGCTTTCTTT.

In DNA form, the CDR3 reads TGTGCCAGCGGTGACGGGTCCGGTAATGAAAAACTGTTTTTT. Translation: CASGDGSGNEKLFF. The J gene is TRBJ1-4, the V gene TRBV9; D remains unclear. V was shortened by 7 bases and J by 4 bases, with 14 bases between the two germline ends. CDR1 and CDR2 from the germline V gene are SGDLS and YYNGEE. CDR3 size: 14 residues.

The gene calls are TRBV29-1 and TRBJ2-1, with 8 bases matching TRBD2. Germline CDR1 and CDR2: SQVTM and ANQGSEA. CDR3 length: 14 residues. The junction had 8 bases not matched to a gene; V was cut back by 1 base and J by 9 bases. The DNA of the CDR3 is TGCAGCGTTGAAGGGCGGGGGGTGTATGGTGAGCAGTTCTTC. This gives the protein CSVEGRGVYGEQFF.

This clone was observed a handful of times. The chain is built from TRBV27 and TRBJ2-1; D is unclear. The CDR3 consists of 13 residues. Germline CDR1 MNHEY, CDR2 SMNVEV (reference sequence). The V end was cut by 2 bases, the J end by 5 bases, with 7 bases between. The CDR3 is CASSLAAHNEQFF. CDR3 bases: TGTGCCAGCAGTTTAGCGGCTCACAATGAGCAGTTCTTC.

The V call is TRBV7-8, the J call TRBJ2-2; D is possibly TRBD1 (6 bases). The CDR3 spans 16 residues. The germline V and J ends were trimmed by 0 bases and 1 base, with 9 bases remaining between them. Germline assignment: CDR1 SGHVS and CDR2 FQNEAQ. CDR3: CASSLARGRNTGELFF. CDR3 DNA: TGTGCCAGCAGCTTAGCCAGGGGTCGGAACACCGGGGAGCTGTTTTTT.

V is TRBV30 and J is TRBJ2-1; 11 positions match TRBD1. CDR1 and CDR2 (germline): GTSNPN, SVGIG (reference sequence). Germline trimming cut 1 base from V and 3 bases from J; bases unmatched to any gene: 2. The CDR3 is 15 residues long. This CDR3 reads CAWSAGTGGYNEQFF. The CDR3 region has the DNA TGTGCCTGGAGTGCCGGGACAGGGGGCTACAATGAGCAGTTCTTC.

The J gene is TRBJ2-7, the V gene TRBV4-3; 11 nucleotides align to TRBD1. The CDR3 covers 15 residues. Germline V gene sequence: CDR1 LGHNA, CDR2 YSLEER. J lost 6 bases, V lost 2 bases, and 6 bases had no gene match. Written as DNA, the CDR3 is TGCGCCAGCAGCCAACTCCGGGACAGGGGGGTCGAGCAGTACTTC. This gives the protein CASSQLRDRGVEQYF.

A single count supports this clone. The chain couples TRBV7-9 to TRBJ2-7; D gene unclear. Looked up from germline, CDR1 is SEHNR and CDR2 is FQNEAQ (reference sequence). The CDR3 is made up of 13 amino acids. V was pared by 5 bases and J by 9 bases, with 17 bases between. CDR3: CASSPPGPVGQYF. Written as DNA, the CDR3 is TGTGCCAGCAGCCCCCCCGGCCCGGTAGGGCAGTACTTC.

J is TRBJ1-1 and V is TRBV2; D is possibly TRBD1 (6 bases). Germline assignment: CDR1 SNHLY and CDR2 FYNNEI. CDR3 length: 13 residues. V was trimmed by 5 bases and J by 7 bases, leaving 14 bases between them. The CDR3 loop is CASSRTGQNEAFF. CDR3 in DNA: TGTGCCAGCAGTAGAACAGGACAGAATGAAGCTTTCTTT.

The chain links TRBV23-1 to TRBJ1-1; TRBD1 might be the D (5 bases). TRBV23-1 is treated as an ORF (open reading frame) with a function not yet certain. This CDR3 has 16 residues. Trimming pared 3 bases from V and 6 bases from J, leaving 20 bases between. DNA for the CDR3: TGCGCCAGCAGTCACAGGGTCAATTCGGTAGGTCCTGAAGCTTTCTTT. Residues: CASSHRVNSVGPEAFF.

The rearrangement links TRBV9 to TRBJ2-7, with 8 bases lining up with TRBD2. The germline V gene encodes CDR1 SGDLS and CDR2 YYNGEE. With 2 bases clipped from V and 2 bases from J, the junction kept 3 bases outside the gene matches. This CDR3 region has 14 residues. The CDR3 loop is CASSVSGAAYEQYF. CDR3 nucleotide sequence: TGTGCCAGCAGCGTTAGCGGGGCGGCCTACGAGCAGTACTTC.

The genes are TRBV7-8 and TRBJ2-5; D gene ambiguous. This CDR3 has 11 residues. V was clipped by 5 bases and J by 5 bases, with 6 bases between them. CDR1 and CDR2 (germline): SGHVS, FQNEAQ. The CDR3 DNA reads as TGTGCCAGCAGCGCCGGGGAGACCCAGTACTTC. Encoded protein: CASSAGETQYF.

The chain is built from TRBV6-5 and TRBJ2-6; D not certain. The V gene lost 4 bases and the J gene lost 0 bases, with 7 bases spanning the gap. This CDR3 is built from 15 residues. Germline loops: CDR1 MNHEY, CDR2 SVGAGI. CDR3 loop: CASSSQFSGANVLTF. As DNA, the CDR3 is TGTGCCAGCAGTTCCCAGTTCTCTGGGGCCAACGTCCTGACTTTC.

The chain recombines TRBV29-1 with TRBJ1-2, with D unresolved. This CDR3 contains 12 residues. Germline values: CDR1 SQVTM, CDR2 ANQGSEA. Deletions cut 4 bases from V and 0 bases from J, with 6 bases between. The DNA for the CDR3 is TGCAGCGTTGCAGATTCTAACTATGGCTACACCTTC. Amino acid sequence: CSVADSNYGYTF.

V usage is TRBV30 and J usage is TRBJ2-3; D unresolved. Looked up from germline, CDR1 is GTSNPN and CDR2 is SVGIG (reference sequence). V was pared by 5 bases and J by 6 bases, with 9 bases between. The CDR3 contains 11 residues. CDR3 nucleotide sequence: TGTGCCTGGGACCAGGCGGATACGCAGTATTTT. As protein: CAWDQADTQYF. Full variable domain (outside the CDR3, taken from reference TRBV30 and TRBJ2-3): SQTIHQWPATLVQPVGSPLSLECTVEGTSNPNLYWYRQAAGRGLQLLFYSVGIGQISSEVPQNLSASRPQDRQFILSSKKLLLSDSGFYLCAWDQADTQYFGPGTRLTVL.

This clone showed up just a few times. The DNA is left out, because the CDR3 cannot be placed on it with certainty; the CDR3 is given as TCRdb lists it. V usage is TRBV27 and J usage is TRBJ1-4. A total of 15 residues make up the CDR3, ends included. From germline, CDR1 is MNHEY and CDR2 SMNVEV (reference sequence). This CDR3 is CASSSSSAGGEKLFF.

The chain combines TRBV2 with TRBJ2-5, with D unresolved. The V and J ends lost 2 bases and 4 bases respectively, with 11 bases between them. Germline CDR1 and CDR2: SNHLY and FYNNEI. The CDR3 covers 14 residues. In DNA form, the CDR3 reads TGTGCCAGCAGTGAACCTTCTAGTCGAGAGACCCAGTACTTC. Translating it yields CASSEPSSRETQYF.

V is TRBV4-3 and J is TRBJ1-1; TRBD1 matches at 7 bases. The V and J ends lost 0 bases and 3 bases, in that order; junction bases with no gene match: 10. This CDR3 is built from 17 residues. Germline-derived CDR1 and CDR2 are LGHNA and YSLEER. The CDR3 loop is CASSQDPHPTGHTEAFF. The CDR3 DNA follows: TGCGCCAGCAGCCAAGATCCCCACCCGACAGGGCACACTGAAGCTTTCTTT.

As regards this clone: This specimen includes other DNA sequences encoding the same CDR3. This chain joins TRBV6-5 and TRBJ2-2; unclear D gene. V lost 0 bases and J lost 6, with 2 bases in between. Germline CDR1 is MNHEY and CDR2 is SVGAGI. The CDR3 sequence is 12 residues long. This CDR3 reads CASSYSPGELFF. The CDR3 region has the DNA TGTGCCAGCAGTTACTCGCCCGGGGAGCTGTTTTTT.

This clone was counted a few times. The CDR3, as DNA: TGTGCCAGCAGCTTAATCGGGGGGAACACTGAAGCTTTCTTT. Protein: CASSLIGGNTEAFF. The rearrangement uses TRBV7-8 and TRBJ1-1, with a possible D match to TRBD1 (5 bases). Trimming left V 2 bases short and J 1 base short, with 8 bases between. This CDR3 is 14 amino acids long. Looked up from germline, CDR1 is SGHVS and CDR2 is FQNEAQ. The variable domain in full, completed from reference TRBV7-8 and TRBJ1-1, reads GAGVSQSPRYKVAKRGQDVALRCDPISGHVSLFWYQQALGQGPEFLTYFQNEAQLDKSGLPSDRFFAERPEGSVSTLKIQRTQQEDSAVYLCASSLIGGNTEAFFGQGTRLTVV.

V usage is TRBV29-1 and J usage is TRBJ2-7; D might be TRBD2 (7 bases). This CDR3 region has 14 residues. The V gene lost 7 bases and the J gene lost 0 bases, with 16 bases spanning the gap. CDR1 SQVTM and CDR2 ANQGSEA come from the germline V gene. The DNA for the CDR3 is TGCAGCGCCCTCGGGGGGCAGAGCTCCTACGAGCAGTACTTC. Residues: CSALGGQSSYEQYF.

This clone has just a few counts. J is TRBJ1-1 and V is TRBV29-1; D is uncertain. From germline, CDR1 is SQVTM and CDR2 ANQGSEA. The CDR3 runs 12 residues. V gave up 6 bases and J gave up 1 base, with 9 bases separating them. The CDR3 DNA sequence: TGCAGCGTCATTGCCGGGAACACTGAAGCTTTCTTT. Translating gives CSVIAGNTEAFF.

Only a few counts were recorded for this clone. This CDR3 is also generated by other DNA sequences in the sample. The chain has TRBV29-1 and TRBJ2-2, with 7 bases fitting TRBD1. Germline CDR1 SQVTM, CDR2 ANQGSEA. The CDR3 consists of 14 residues. The J segment lost 0 bases and the V segment lost 3 bases, leaving 1 base of the junction unmatched. The CDR3 spells CSVDQGANTGELFF. DNA for the CDR3: TGCAGCGTTGACCAGGGGGCGAACACCGGGGAGCTGTTTTTT.

The V call is TRBV15, the J call TRBJ1-5; no clear D gene. V lost 0 bases and J 5 bases, leaving 8 bases between the germline ends. CDR3 length equals 14 residues. Germline V gene data show CDR1 as LNHNV and CDR2 as YYDKDF (reference sequence). The CDR3: CATSRDRNDQPQHF. CDR3 in DNA: TGTGCCACCAGCAGAGATCGCAATGATCAGCCCCAGCATTTT.

The J gene is TRBJ2-7, the V gene TRBV5-6, with 7 bases that match TRBD1. Germline CDR1 and CDR2: SGHDT and YYEEEE. The J segment lost 1 base and the V segment lost 4 bases, leaving 5 bases of the junction unmatched. The CDR3 contains 14 residues. Written as DNA, the CDR3 is TGTGCCAGCAGCCTGGGACAGCAATCCTACGAGCAGTACTTC. Translating it yields CASSLGQQSYEQYF. The complete variable domain, with remaining parts taken from reference TRBV5-6 and TRBJ2-7, reads DAGVTQSPTHLIKTRGQQVTLRCSPKSGHDTVSWYQQALGQGPQFIFQYYEEEERQRGNFPDRFSGHQFPNYSSELNVNALLLGDSALYLCASSLGQQSYEQYFGPGTRLTVT.

This clone came up once. V and J are TRBV2 and TRBJ1-2, with D possibly being TRBD1 (5 bases). This CDR3 has 12 residues. Trimming took 7 bases from V and 2 from J, leaving 8 bases between them. Germline CDR1 SNHLY, CDR2 FYNNEI. CDR3 sequence (DNA): TGTGCCAGCATCGACAGCAACTATGGCTACACCTTC. This sequence encodes CASIDSNYGYTF.